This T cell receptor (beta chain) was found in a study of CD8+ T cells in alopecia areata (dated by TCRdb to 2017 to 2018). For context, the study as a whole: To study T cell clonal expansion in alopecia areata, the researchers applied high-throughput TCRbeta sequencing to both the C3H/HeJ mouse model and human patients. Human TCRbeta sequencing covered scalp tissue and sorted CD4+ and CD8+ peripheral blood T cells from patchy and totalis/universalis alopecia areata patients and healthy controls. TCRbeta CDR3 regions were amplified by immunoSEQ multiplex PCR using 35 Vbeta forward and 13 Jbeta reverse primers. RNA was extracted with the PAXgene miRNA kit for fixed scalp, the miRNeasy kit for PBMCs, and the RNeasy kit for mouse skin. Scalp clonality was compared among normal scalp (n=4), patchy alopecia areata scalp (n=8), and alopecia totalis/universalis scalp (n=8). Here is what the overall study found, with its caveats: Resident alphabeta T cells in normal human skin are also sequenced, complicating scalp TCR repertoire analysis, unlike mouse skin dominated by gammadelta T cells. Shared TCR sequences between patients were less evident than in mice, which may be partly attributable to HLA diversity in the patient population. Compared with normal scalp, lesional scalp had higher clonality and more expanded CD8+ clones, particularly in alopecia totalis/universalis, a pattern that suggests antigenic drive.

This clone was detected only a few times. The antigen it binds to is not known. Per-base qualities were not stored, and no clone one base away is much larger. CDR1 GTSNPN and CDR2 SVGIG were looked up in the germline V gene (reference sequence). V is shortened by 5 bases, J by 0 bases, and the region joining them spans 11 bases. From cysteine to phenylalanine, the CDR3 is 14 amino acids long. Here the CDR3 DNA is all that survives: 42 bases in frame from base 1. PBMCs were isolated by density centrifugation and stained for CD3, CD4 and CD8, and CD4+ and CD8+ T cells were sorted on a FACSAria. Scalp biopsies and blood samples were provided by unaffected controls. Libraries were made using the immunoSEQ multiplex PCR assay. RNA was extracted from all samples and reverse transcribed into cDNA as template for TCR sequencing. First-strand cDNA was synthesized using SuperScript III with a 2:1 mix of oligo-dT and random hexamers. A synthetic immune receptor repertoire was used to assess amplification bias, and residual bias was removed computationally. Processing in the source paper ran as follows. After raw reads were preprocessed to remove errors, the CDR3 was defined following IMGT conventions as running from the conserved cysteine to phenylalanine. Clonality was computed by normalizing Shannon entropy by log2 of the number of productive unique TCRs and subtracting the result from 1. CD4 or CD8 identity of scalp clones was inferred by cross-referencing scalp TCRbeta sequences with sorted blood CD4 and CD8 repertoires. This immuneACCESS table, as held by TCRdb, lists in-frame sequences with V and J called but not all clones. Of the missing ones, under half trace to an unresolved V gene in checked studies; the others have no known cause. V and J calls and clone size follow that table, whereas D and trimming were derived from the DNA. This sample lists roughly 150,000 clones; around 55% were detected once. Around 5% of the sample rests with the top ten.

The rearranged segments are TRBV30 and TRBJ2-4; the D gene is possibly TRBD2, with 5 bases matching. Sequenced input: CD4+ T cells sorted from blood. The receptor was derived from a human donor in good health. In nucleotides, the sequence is TGTGCCTGGTCCTCCGGGGTAGCCAAAAACATTCAGTACTTC. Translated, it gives CAWSSGVAKNIQYF.